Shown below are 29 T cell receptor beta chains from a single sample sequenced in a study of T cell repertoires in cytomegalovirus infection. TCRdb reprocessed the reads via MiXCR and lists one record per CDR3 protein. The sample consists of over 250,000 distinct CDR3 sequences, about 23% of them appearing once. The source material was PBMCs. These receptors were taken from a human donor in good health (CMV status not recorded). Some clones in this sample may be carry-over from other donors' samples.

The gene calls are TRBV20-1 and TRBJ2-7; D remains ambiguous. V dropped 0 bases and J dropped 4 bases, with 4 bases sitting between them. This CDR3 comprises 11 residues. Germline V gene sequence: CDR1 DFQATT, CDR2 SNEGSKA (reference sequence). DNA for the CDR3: TGCAGTGCTAGAGATTTTTACGAGCAGTACTTC. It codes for CSARDFYEQYF.

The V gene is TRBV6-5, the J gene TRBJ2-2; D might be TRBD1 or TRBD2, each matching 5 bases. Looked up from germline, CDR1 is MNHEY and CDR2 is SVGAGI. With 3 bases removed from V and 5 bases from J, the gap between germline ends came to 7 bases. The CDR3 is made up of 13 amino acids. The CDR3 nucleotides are TGTGCCAGCAGTTATGAGGGGACCGGGGAGCTGTTTTTT. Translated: CASSYEGTGELFF.

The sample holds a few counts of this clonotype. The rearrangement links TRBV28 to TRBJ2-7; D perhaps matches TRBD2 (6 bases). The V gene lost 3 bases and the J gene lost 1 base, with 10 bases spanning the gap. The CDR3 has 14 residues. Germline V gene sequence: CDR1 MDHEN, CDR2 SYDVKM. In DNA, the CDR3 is TGTGCCAGCAGTTTTGGGGGGACTTCCTACGAGCAGTACTTC. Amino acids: CASSFGGTSYEQYF.

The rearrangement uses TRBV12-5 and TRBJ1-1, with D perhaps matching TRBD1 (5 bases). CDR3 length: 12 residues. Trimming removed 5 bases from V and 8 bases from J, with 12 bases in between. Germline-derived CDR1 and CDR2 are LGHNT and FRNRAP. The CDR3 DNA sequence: TGTGCTAGTGGTACCCCCGGGACGGAAGCTTTCTTT. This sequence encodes CASGTPGTEAFF.

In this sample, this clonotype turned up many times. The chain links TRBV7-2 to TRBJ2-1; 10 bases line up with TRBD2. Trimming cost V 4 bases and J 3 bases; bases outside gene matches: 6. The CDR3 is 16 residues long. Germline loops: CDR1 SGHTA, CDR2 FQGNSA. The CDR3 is CASSSSSSGSYNEQFF. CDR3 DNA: TGTGCCAGCAGCTCGTCCTCTAGCGGGAGCTACAATGAGCAGTTCTTC.

CDR3 residues: CASSSNLYGGNYNEQFF. DNA for the CDR3: TGTGCCAGCAGTTCGAACTTATACGGGGGGAACTACAATGAGCAGTTCTTC. The chain is built from TRBV6-2 or TRBV6-3 and TRBJ2-1; 7 positions agree with TRBD2. Trimming removed 4 bases from V and 3 bases from J; junction bases left unmatched: 12. The CDR3 consists of 17 residues. Germline V CDR1 and CDR2: MNHEY, SVGEGT.

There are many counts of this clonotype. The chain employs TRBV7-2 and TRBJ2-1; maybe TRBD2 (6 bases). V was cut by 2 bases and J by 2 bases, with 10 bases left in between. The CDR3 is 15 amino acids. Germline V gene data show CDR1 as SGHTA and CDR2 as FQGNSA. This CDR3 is CASSLMRGTYNEQFF. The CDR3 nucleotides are TGTGCCAGCAGCTTAATGCGGGGCACCTACAATGAGCAGTTCTTC. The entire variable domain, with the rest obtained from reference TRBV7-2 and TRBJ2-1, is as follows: GAGVSQSPSNKVTEKGKDVELRCDPISGHTALYWYRQSLGQGLEFLIYFQGNSAPDKSGLPSDRFSAERTGGSVSTLTIQRTQQEDSAVYLCASSLMRGTYNEQFFGPGTRLTVL.

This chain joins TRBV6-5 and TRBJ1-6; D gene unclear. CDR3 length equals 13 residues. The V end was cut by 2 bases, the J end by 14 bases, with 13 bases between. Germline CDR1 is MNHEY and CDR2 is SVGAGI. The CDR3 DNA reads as TGTGCCAGCAGTTACGAGCTGACGGGAACCCTCCACTTT. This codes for CASSYELTGTLHF.

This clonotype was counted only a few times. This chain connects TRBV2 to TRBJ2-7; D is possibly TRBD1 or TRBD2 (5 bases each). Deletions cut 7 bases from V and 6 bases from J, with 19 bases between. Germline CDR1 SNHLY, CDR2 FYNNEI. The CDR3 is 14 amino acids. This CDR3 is CASTEGWDWGEQYF. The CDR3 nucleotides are TGTGCCAGCACCGAGGGGTGGGATTGGGGCGAGCAGTACTTC. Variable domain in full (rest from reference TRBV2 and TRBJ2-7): EPEVTQTPSHQVTQMGQEVILRCVPISNHLYFYWYRQILGQKVEFLVSFYNNEISEKSEIFDDQFSVERPDGSNFTLKIRSTKLEDSAMYFCASTEGWDWGEQYFGPGTRLTVT.

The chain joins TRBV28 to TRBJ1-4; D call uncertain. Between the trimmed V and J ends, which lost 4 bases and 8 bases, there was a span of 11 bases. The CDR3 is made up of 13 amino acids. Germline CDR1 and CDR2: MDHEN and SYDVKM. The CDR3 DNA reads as TGTGCCAGCAGTTCTTTGACGAAAGAAAAACTGTTTTTT. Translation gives CASSSLTKEKLFF.

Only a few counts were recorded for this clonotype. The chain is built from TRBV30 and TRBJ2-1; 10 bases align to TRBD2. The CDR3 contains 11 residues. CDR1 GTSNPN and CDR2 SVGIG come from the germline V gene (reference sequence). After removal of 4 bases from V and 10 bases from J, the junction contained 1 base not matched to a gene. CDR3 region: CAWTGLAEQFF. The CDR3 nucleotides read TGTGCCTGGACGGGACTAGCGGAGCAGTTCTTC.

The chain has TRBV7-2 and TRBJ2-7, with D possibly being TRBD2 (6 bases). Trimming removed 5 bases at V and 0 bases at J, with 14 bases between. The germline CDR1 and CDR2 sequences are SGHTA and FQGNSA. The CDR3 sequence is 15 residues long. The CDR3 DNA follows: TGTGCCAGCAGCCGGCAGCTCGGGAGCTCCTACGAGCAGTACTTC. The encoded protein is CASSRQLGSSYEQYF. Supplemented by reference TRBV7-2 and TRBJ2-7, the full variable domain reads GAGVSQSPSNKVTEKGKDVELRCDPISGHTALYWYRQSLGQGLEFLIYFQGNSAPDKSGLPSDRFSAERTGGSVSTLTIQRTQQEDSAVYLCASSRQLGSSYEQYFGPGTRLTVT.

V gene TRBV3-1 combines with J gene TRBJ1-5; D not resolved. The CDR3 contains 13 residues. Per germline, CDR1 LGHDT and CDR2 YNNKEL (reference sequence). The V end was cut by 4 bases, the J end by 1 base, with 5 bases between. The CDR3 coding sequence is TGTGCCAGCAGCCGTAAGAGCAATCAGCCCCAGCATTTT. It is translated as CASSRKSNQPQHF.

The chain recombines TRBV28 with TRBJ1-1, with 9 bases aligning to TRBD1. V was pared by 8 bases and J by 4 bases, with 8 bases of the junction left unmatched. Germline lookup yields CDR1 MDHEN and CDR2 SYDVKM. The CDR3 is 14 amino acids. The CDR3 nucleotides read TGTGCCAGCGCCCGGGACAGGGTTGTCACTGAAGCTTTCTTT. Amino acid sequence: CASARDRVVTEAFF.

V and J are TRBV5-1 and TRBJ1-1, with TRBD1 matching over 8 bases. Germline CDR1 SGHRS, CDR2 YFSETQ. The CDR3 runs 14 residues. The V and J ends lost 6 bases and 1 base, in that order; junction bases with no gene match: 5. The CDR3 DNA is TGCGCCAGCAAGGGGACAGGACCGAACACTGAAGCTTTCTTT. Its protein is CASKGTGPNTEAFF.

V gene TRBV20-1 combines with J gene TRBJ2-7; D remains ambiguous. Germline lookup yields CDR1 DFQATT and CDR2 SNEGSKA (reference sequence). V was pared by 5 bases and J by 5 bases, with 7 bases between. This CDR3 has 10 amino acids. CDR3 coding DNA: TGCAGTGCTCTGGGCAACGAGCAGTACTTC. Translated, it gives CSALGNEQYF.

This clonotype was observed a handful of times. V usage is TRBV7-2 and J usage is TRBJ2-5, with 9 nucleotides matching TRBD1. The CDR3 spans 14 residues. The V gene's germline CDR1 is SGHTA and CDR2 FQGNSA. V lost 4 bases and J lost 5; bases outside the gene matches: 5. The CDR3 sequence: CASSSRTGAETQYF. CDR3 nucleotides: TGTGCCAGCAGCTCCCGGACAGGGGCGGAGACCCAGTACTTC.

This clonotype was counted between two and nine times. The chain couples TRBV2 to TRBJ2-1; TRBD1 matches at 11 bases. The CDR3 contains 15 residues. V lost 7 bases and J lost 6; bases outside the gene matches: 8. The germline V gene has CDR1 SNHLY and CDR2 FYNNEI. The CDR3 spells CASIPGTGGPNEQFF. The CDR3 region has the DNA TGTGCCAGCATTCCCGGGACAGGGGGGCCCAATGAGCAGTTCTTC. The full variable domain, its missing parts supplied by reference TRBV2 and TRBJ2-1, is EPEVTQTPSHQVTQMGQEVILRCVPISNHLYFYWYRQILGQKVEFLVSFYNNEISEKSEIFDDQFSVERPDGSNFTLKIRSTKLEDSAMYFCASIPGTGGPNEQFFGPGTRLTVL.

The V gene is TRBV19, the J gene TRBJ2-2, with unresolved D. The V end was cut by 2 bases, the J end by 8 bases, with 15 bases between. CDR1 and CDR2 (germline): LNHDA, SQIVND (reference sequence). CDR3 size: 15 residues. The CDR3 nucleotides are TGTGCCAGTAGTATATGGGCCCTACGTGCTGGGGAGCTGTTTTTT. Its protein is CASSIWALRAGELFF.

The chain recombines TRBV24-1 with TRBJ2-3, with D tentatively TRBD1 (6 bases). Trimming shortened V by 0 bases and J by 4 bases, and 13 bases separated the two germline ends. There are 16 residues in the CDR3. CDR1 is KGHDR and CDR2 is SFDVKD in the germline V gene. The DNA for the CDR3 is TGTGCCACCAGTGATTTGGGAAGGGGGAGTGCAGATACGCAGTATTTT. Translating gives CATSDLGRGSADTQYF.

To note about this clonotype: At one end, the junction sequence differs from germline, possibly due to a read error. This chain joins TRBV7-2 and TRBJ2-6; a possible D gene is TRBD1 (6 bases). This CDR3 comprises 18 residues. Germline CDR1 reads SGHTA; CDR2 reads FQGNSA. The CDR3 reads CASSLSRGQFVGANVPTF. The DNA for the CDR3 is TGTGCCAGCAGCTTATCCAGGGGCCAGTTTGTTGGGGCCAACGTCCCGACTTTC.

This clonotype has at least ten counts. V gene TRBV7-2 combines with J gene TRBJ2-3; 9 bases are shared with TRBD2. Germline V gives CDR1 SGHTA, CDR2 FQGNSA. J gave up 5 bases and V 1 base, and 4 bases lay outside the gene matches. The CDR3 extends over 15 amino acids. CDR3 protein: CASSLVAGAVDTQYF. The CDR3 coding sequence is TGTGCCAGCAGCTTAGTAGCGGGAGCAGTAGATACGCAGTATTTT.

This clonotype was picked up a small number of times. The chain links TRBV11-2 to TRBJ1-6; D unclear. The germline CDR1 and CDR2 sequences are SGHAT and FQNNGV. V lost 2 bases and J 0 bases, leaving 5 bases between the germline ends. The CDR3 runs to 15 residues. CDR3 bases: TGTGCCAGCAGCTTAACCGACTCCTATAATTCACCCCTCCACTTT. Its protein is CASSLTDSYNSPLHF.

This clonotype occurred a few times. The CDR3 here is CASSPWTGAPTYNEQFF. CDR3 DNA: TGTGCCAGCAGCCCCTGGACAGGGGCCCCTACCTACAATGAGCAGTTCTTC. J is TRBJ2-1 and V is TRBV7-9; 9 bases line up with TRBD1. J gave up 2 bases and V 5 bases, and 10 bases lay outside the gene matches. This CDR3 has 17 residues. Germline V gene sequence: CDR1 SEHNR, CDR2 FQNEAQ (reference sequence).

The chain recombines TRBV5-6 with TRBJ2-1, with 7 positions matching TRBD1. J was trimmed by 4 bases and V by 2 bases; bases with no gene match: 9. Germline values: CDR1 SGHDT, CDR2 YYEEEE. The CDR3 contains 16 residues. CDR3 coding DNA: TGTGCCAGCAGCTTTCGACAGGGAAATATGTACAATGAGCAGTTCTTC. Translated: CASSFRQGNMYNEQFF.

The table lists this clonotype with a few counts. CDR3 DNA sequence: TGTGCCAGCAGTTTAGCGGCGCCTCTAGTTTTCTACAATGAGCAGTTCTTC. Encoded protein: CASSLAAPLVFYNEQFF. The V gene is TRBV12-3 or TRBV12-4, the J gene TRBJ2-1; D is unclear. Trimming took 0 bases from V and 3 from J, leaving 15 bases between them. There are 17 residues in the CDR3.

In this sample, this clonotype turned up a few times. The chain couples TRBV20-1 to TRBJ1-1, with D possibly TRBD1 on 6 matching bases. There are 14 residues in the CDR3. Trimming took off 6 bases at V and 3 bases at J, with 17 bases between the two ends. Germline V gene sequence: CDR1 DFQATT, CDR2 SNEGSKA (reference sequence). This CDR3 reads CSAPLLGGYTEAFF. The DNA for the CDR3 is TGCAGTGCCCCGCTCTTAGGGGGTTACACTGAAGCTTTCTTT.

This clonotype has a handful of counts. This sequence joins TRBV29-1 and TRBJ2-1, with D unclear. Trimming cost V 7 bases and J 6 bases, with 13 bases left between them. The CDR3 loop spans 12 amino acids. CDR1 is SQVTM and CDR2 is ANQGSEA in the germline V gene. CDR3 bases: TGCAGCGGCGGATCCTCCCCCAATGAGCAGTTCTTC. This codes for CSGGSSPNEQFF.

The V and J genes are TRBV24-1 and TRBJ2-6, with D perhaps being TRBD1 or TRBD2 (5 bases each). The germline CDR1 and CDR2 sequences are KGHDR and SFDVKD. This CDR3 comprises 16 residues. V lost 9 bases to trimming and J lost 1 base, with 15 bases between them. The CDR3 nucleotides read TGTGCCACCGGGGGACGGACCTTATCTGGGGCCAACGTCCTGACTTTC. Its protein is CATGGRTLSGANVLTF.